These 25 T cell receptor beta chains originate from one sample sequenced in a study of CD8 T cells in ankylosing spondylitis. The study, taken as a whole, reports: Seemingly distinctive of ankylosing spondylitis blood was a TCR beta motif formed by eight highly homologous variants.

Antigens for these TCRs are unknown. TCRdb re-called the 5' RACE reads through MiXCR, storing one row per CDR3 protein. There are tens of thousands of distinct CDR3 sequences in the sample; roughly 9% occur only once, and more than 30% lies in the top ten. Sequencing used blood, either unsorted or a sorted T cell fraction (not recorded which). Receptors originate from a male donor with ankylosing spondylitis.

This chain links TRBV6-6 with TRBJ2-7; no definite D call. Germline CDR1 is MNHNY and CDR2 is SVGAGI (reference sequence). The CDR3 consists of 12 residues. V lost 2 bases and J lost 7, with 9 bases in between. CDR3 sequence: CASSYDSGEQYV. CDR3 DNA: TGTGCCAGCAGTTACGACTCTGGAGAGCAGTACGTC.

The V and J genes are TRBV3-1 and TRBJ2-1; the D gene is possibly TRBD1 (5 bases). This CDR3 is built from 18 residues. Germline V gene data show CDR1 as LGHDT and CDR2 as YNNKEL (reference sequence). V lost 2 bases to trimming and J lost 0 bases, with 17 bases between them. CDR3 region: CASSQWLVQGISYNEQFF. In DNA, the CDR3 is TGTGCCAGCAGCCAATGGCTGGTCCAGGGAATCTCCTACAATGAGCAGTTCTTC.

The J gene is TRBJ2-1, the V gene TRBV20-1; 7 bases match TRBD1. J lost 5 bases, V lost 6 bases, and 7 bases had no gene match. The CDR3 is 13 residues long. In germline, CDR1 is DFQATT, CDR2 SNEGSKA (reference sequence). The CDR3 is CSARETGNNEQFF. In DNA, the CDR3 is TGCAGTGCCAGGGAGACAGGGAACAATGAGCAGTTCTTC.

This clonotype showed up many times. The J gene is TRBJ2-1, the V gene TRBV12-3 or TRBV12-4, with 8 positions matching TRBD2. The CDR3 runs to 17 residues. After removal of 6 bases from V and 2 bases from J, the junction contained 12 bases not matched to a gene. The CDR3 spells CASSPVLGTSAYNEQFF. DNA of the CDR3: TGTGCCAGCAGCCCTGTTTTGGGGACTAGTGCCTACAATGAGCAGTTCTTC.

J is TRBJ2-3 and V is TRBV20-1; perhaps TRBD2 as D (6 bases). This CDR3 spans 16 amino acids. Germline CDR1 is DFQATT and CDR2 is SNEGSKA (reference sequence). Trimming took 6 bases from V and 6 from J, leaving 25 bases between them. CDR3 region: CSAHGPGLYMSDTQYF. The CDR3 DNA sequence: TGCAGTGCCCACGGGCCGGGACTCTACATGTCCGATACGCAGTATTTT.

The rearrangement links TRBV29-1 to TRBJ2-3; 9 positions match TRBD2. CDR1 and CDR2 (germline): SQVTM, ANQGSEA. After removal of 6 bases from V and 8 bases from J, the junction contained 12 bases not matched to a gene. The CDR3 is made up of 14 amino acids. CDR3 protein: CSVPPAGGGRTQYF. The CDR3 DNA sequence: TGCAGCGTCCCCCCGGCGGGGGGGGGTCGTACGCAGTATTTT.

The chain links TRBV11-2 to TRBJ2-1; 9 bases match TRBD1. The V gene end was trimmed by 3 bases and the J gene end by 9 bases; junction bases not matched to a gene: 3. The CDR3 covers 13 residues. Germline CDR1 SGHAT, CDR2 FQNNGV. CDR3 coding DNA: TGTGCCAGCAGCTTGAACAGGGGGCCTGAGCAGTTCTTC. Its protein product is CASSLNRGPEQFF.

Ten or more counts support this clonotype. The rearrangement joins TRBV4-1 to TRBJ2-3; a weak D match, TRBD2 (6 bases). The CDR3 spans 18 residues. V lost 4 bases to trimming and J lost 0 bases, with 20 bases between them. Germline CDR1 reads MGHRA; CDR2 reads YSYEKL. Here the CDR3 reads CASSRQDHGGTSTDTQYF. The CDR3 bases are TGCGCCAGCAGCCGCCAAGATCACGGGGGAACTAGCACAGATACGCAGTATTTT.

In this sample, this clonotype turned up a few times. CDR3 nucleotide sequence: TGTGCCAGCTCCGACGACAGGGCCTGGGGCACAGATACGCAGTATTTT. It yields the protein CASSDDRAWGTDTQYF. The chain carries TRBV6-1 and TRBJ2-3; TRBD1 aligns across 7 bases. Germline CDR1 and CDR2: MNHNS and SASEGT. Trimming removed 8 bases from V and 1 base from J; junction bases left unmatched: 12. The CDR3 covers 16 residues.

This chain joins TRBV4-1 and TRBJ2-1; D remains ambiguous. V was pared by 1 base and J by 2 bases, with 9 bases between. The CDR3 sequence is 15 residues long. Germline CDR1 MGHRA, CDR2 YSYEKL. The CDR3 DNA reads TGCGCCAGCAGCCAAGTTGAGGTAGCCTACAATGAGCAGTTCTTC. It specifies CASSQVEVAYNEQFF.

The V and J genes are TRBV20-1 and TRBJ2-2; TRBD2 matches 7 bases. The CDR3 runs to 17 residues. Per germline, CDR1 DFQATT and CDR2 SNEGSKA (reference sequence). The V segment lost 1 base and the J segment 0 bases; nucleotides outside the gene matches: 8. The CDR3 reads CSARVGSGYANTGELFF. The CDR3 region has the DNA TGCAGTGCTAGAGTCGGTAGCGGGTACGCGAACACCGGGGAGCTGTTTTTT.

The chain links TRBV7-8 to TRBJ2-1; 11 positions match TRBD2. The CDR3 length is 15 residues. The ends lost 10 bases at V and 5 bases at J; junction bases unmatched: 10. CDR1 SGHVS and CDR2 FQNEAQ come from the germline V gene. CDR3 in DNA: TGTGCCACCGGGACTAGCGGTTCTTACGACAATGAGCAGTTCTTC. Amino acids: CATGTSGSYDNEQFF.

This clonotype was observed a handful of times. V is TRBV10-2 and J is TRBJ2-1; TRBD1 matches at 9 bases. V lost 6 bases, J lost 2 bases, and 2 bases stayed unmatched. The CDR3 spans 14 residues. Germline CDR1 reads WSHSY; CDR2 reads SAAADI. CDR3 sequence reads: CASRTGGAYNEQFF. The CDR3 nucleotides are TGCGCCAGCAGGACAGGGGGGGCCTACAATGAGCAGTTCTTC.

This sequence joins TRBV7-9 and TRBJ2-1; TRBD1 matches 9 bases. The CDR3 is made up of 16 amino acids. CDR1 and CDR2 (germline): SEHNR, FQNEAQ (reference sequence). After removal of 4 bases from V and 2 bases from J, the junction contained 6 bases not matched to a gene. The CDR3 protein is CASSWEQGAAYNEQFF. CDR3 nucleotides: TGTGCCAGCAGCTGGGAACAGGGGGCAGCCTACAATGAGCAGTTCTTC.

This clonotype was observed a handful of times. The chain links TRBV3-1 to TRBJ2-7; 8 bases agree with TRBD2. The CDR3 runs 15 residues. The ends lost 0 bases at V and 3 bases at J; junction bases unmatched: 4. Germline CDR1 LGHDT, CDR2 YNNKEL (reference sequence). CDR3 nucleotide sequence: TGTGCCAGCAGCCAAGATGGACTAGCTCGCTACGAGCAGTACTTC. It encodes CASSQDGLARYEQYF.

This clonotype was counted a few times. The CDR3 loop reads CASSYSGGGRNEQFF. The CDR3 coding sequence is TGTGCCAGCAGTTACTCTGGGGGAGGTAGGAATGAGCAGTTCTTC. V usage is TRBV6-5 and J usage is TRBJ2-1, with D tentatively TRBD2 (6 bases). This CDR3 has 15 amino acids. The V end was cut by 0 bases, the J end by 7 bases, with 13 bases between. Germline V gives CDR1 MNHEY, CDR2 SVGAGI.

This sequence joins TRBV15 and TRBJ2-7; the D gene is possibly TRBD1 (5 bases). The germline CDR1 and CDR2 sequences are LNHNV and YYDKDF (reference sequence). The V end lost 0 bases, the J end lost 5 bases, and 20 bases lay between the germline ends. This CDR3 spans 17 amino acids. CDR3 loop: CATSRDLSSRDGDEQYF. CDR3 DNA sequence: TGTGCCACCAGCAGAGACCTGTCGAGCAGGGATGGCGACGAGCAGTACTTC.

This chain links TRBV6-2 or TRBV6-3 with TRBJ1-5; D not certain. The CDR3 has 16 amino acids. V was pared by 2 bases and J by 6 bases, with 17 bases between. In germline, CDR1 is MNHEY, CDR2 SVGEGT. The CDR3 spells CASSYPTSTAVQPQHF. The CDR3 bases are TGTGCCAGCAGTTACCCTACTTCGACGGCCGTTCAGCCCCAGCATTTT.

This clonotype has more than one count but fewer than ten. The chain links TRBV4-1 to TRBJ1-1; D is uncertain. From germline, CDR1 is MGHRA and CDR2 YSYEKL. This CDR3 spans 15 amino acids. Trimming stripped 0 bases from V and 1 base from J, with 9 bases between. CDR3 nucleotides: TGCGCCAGCAGCCAAGATCAGGTCGCGAACACTGAAGCTTTCTTT. Translating it yields CASSQDQVANTEAFF.

This chain connects TRBV5-5 to TRBJ2-3, with D perhaps matching TRBD1 (6 bases). The CDR3 extends over 16 amino acids. CDR1 SGHKS and CDR2 YYEKEE come from the germline V gene (reference sequence). V shed 0 bases and J shed 8 bases, with 19 bases lying between them. The chain's CDR3 is CASSLEGRGSVGTQYF. The CDR3 DNA reads TGTGCCAGCAGCTTGGAAGGCAGGGGCAGCGTAGGTACGCAGTATTTT.

The chain recombines TRBV24-1 with TRBJ2-1; D call uncertain. The CDR3 has 14 amino acids. The V gene's germline CDR1 is KGHDR and CDR2 SFDVKD. Trimming took 0 bases from V and 9 from J, leaving 11 bases between them. The CDR3 spells CATSDLVGGGEQFF. Here the CDR3 DNA reads TGTGCCACCAGTGATTTGGTGGGTGGCGGTGAGCAGTTCTTC.

This chain connects TRBV10-3 to TRBJ2-7; 12 nucleotides line up with TRBD2. The CDR3 totals 18 residues. In germline, CDR1 is ENHRY, CDR2 SYGVKD. V gave up 0 bases and J gave up 7 bases; unmatched junction bases: 13. Here the CDR3 DNA reads TGTGCCATCAGTGAGTCGGAGACTAGCGGGAGAGCTGGTCGAGAGCAGTACGTC. It encodes CAISESETSGRAGREQYV.

The chain has TRBV13 and TRBJ2-2; 11 bases agree with TRBD2. Germline assignment: CDR1 PRHDT and CDR2 FYEKMQ (reference sequence). The trim removed 5 bases at V and 7 bases at J, leaving 12 bases unmatched. CDR3 length: 17 residues. The CDR3 region is CASSKPLSGRAGGELFF. In DNA, the CDR3 is TGTGCCAGCAGCAAACCCCTTAGCGGGAGGGCCGGCGGGGAGCTGTTTTTT.

This clonotype turned up a few times. As DNA, the CDR3 is TGTGCCAGCAGGGGGTCAATAGAGACCCAGTACTTC. Protein: CASRGSIETQYF. V and J are TRBV2 and TRBJ2-5; D gene uncertain. The CDR3 consists of 12 residues. V lost 6 bases, J lost 4 bases, and 9 bases lay in between. Per the germline V gene, CDR1 is SNHLY and CDR2 is FYNNEI.

This clonotype was counted at least ten times. The gene calls are TRBV20-1 and TRBJ2-7; 7 nucleotides line up with TRBD2. The CDR3 consists of 14 residues. Germline values: CDR1 DFQATT, CDR2 SNEGSKA (reference sequence). The V segment lost 6 bases and the J segment 2 bases; nucleotides outside the gene matches: 10. The CDR3 region is CSAGAGRVAYEQYF. Here the CDR3 DNA reads TGCAGTGCCGGAGCGGGGAGAGTGGCCTACGAGCAGTACTTC.